What follows are 28 T cell receptor beta chains derived from one specimen sequenced in a study of cytomegalovirus exposure and HLA in healthy donors. In the PCR, 60 Vbeta and 13 Jbeta primers were used. The data were produced by immunoSEQ multiplex PCR, yet TCRdb's version contains in-frame clones alone and is incomplete. This sample's clone table lists fewer than 150,000 clones. Sequencing was performed on PBMCs. The source of these receptors is a woman aged 55-69 years in good health and CMV-seronegative.

The chain recombines TRBV9 with TRBJ1-2; the match to TRBD1 covers 7 bases. V shed 3 bases and J 4 bases; nucleotides not matched to a gene: 18. In germline, CDR1 is SGDLS, CDR2 YYNGEE. There are 18 residues in the CDR3. The CDR3 is CASSGTGTVRLWGYGYTF. In DNA form, the CDR3 reads TGTGCCAGCAGCGGAACCGGGACAGTCCGCCTCTGGGGCTATGGCTACACCTTC.

The J gene is TRBJ2-1, the V gene TRBV10-2, with a possible D match to TRBD2 (7 bases). The germline gives CDR1 WSHSY, CDR2 SAAADI. The CDR3 is 16 residues long. With 0 bases removed from V and 2 bases from J, the gap between germline ends came to 11 bases. CDR3 amino acids: CASSESGRGAYNEQFF. CDR3 nucleotide sequence: TGCGCCAGCAGTGAGTCTGGGAGGGGGGCCTACAATGAGCAGTTCTTC.

The genes are TRBV5-6 and TRBJ1-2; 8 nucleotides line up with TRBD1. The ends lost 4 bases at V and 4 bases at J; junction bases unmatched: 6. This CDR3 contains 14 residues. Per the germline V gene, CDR1 is SGHDT and CDR2 is YYEEEE. The CDR3: CASSARTGSYGYTF. CDR3 bases: TGTGCCAGCAGCGCCAGGACAGGGAGCTATGGCTACACCTTC.

V is TRBV15 and J is TRBJ1-1; 8 bases match TRBD1. Trimming at V came to 3 bases and at J to 1 base, leaving 7 bases not matched to a gene. The CDR3 runs to 16 residues. Germline CDR1 LNHNV, CDR2 YYDKDF (reference sequence). As DNA, the CDR3 is TGTGCCACCAGCAGTTTCCGGACAGGGAAGAACACTGAAGCTTTCTTT. The encoded protein is CATSSFRTGKNTEAFF.

V gene TRBV28 combines with J gene TRBJ1-1; tentative D call: TRBD1 (6 bases). The ends were cut back, 5 bases at V and 6 bases at J, with 16 bases in the middle. CDR1 is MDHEN, CDR2 SYDVKM, per germline. This CDR3 is built from 14 residues. CDR3 loop: CASSGGGGGSEAFF. In nucleotides, the CDR3 is TGTGCCAGCAGTGGGGGGGGCGGGGGATCTGAAGCTTTCTTT.

The J gene is TRBJ1-2, the V gene TRBV5-1; D remains ambiguous. V was clipped by 1 base and J by 4 bases, with 14 bases between them. Germline V lookup: CDR1 SGHRS, CDR2 YFSETQ. CDR3 length: 15 amino acids. The CDR3 sequence: CASSLSTESIYGYTF. DNA of the CDR3: TGCGCCAGCAGCTTGAGCACCGAGAGCATCTATGGCTACACCTTC.

This rearrangement joins TRBV10-3 to TRBJ2-1; D is undetermined. Germline V gene sequence: CDR1 ENHRY, CDR2 SYGVKD. The CDR3 consists of 14 residues. The V end lost 2 bases, the J end lost 4 bases, and 9 bases lay between the germline ends. CDR3 sequence (DNA): TGTGCCATCAGTGAGAAACAGATATACAATGAGCAGTTCTTC. Translation gives CAISEKQIYNEQFF.

This rearrangement joins TRBV27 to TRBJ2-5; D not resolved. Germline values: CDR1 MNHEY, CDR2 SMNVEV (reference sequence). The CDR3 is 13 amino acids. V was pared by 5 bases and J by 4 bases, with 11 bases between. The CDR3 is CASSPSAPETQYF. The CDR3 DNA follows: TGTGCCAGCAGTCCGAGTGCCCCAGAGACCCAGTACTTC.

The chain carries TRBV27 and TRBJ2-1, with a possible D match to TRBD1 (6 bases). The CDR3 extends over 14 amino acids. The V gene's germline CDR1 is MNHEY and CDR2 SMNVEV (reference sequence). Trimming removed 6 bases at V and 1 base at J, with 10 bases between. CDR3 residues: CASRGRGSYNEQFF. CDR3 coding DNA: TGTGCCAGCAGAGGTAGGGGGTCCTACAATGAGCAGTTCTTC.

The V gene is TRBV5-4, the J gene TRBJ2-5; 9 nucleotides agree with TRBD2. The CDR3 runs to 15 residues. Unmatched junction bases numbered 8, after V lost 4 bases and J lost 4 bases. Germline loops: CDR1 SGHNT, CDR2 YYREEE (reference sequence). The CDR3 loop reads CASSLAGRLGETQYF. CDR3 DNA: TGTGCCAGCAGCCTAGCGGGAAGACTAGGAGAGACCCAGTACTTC.

J is TRBJ2-3 and V is TRBV5-4; 7 bases align to TRBD1. The CDR3 contains 15 residues. With 0 bases clipped from V and 3 bases from J, the junction kept 4 bases outside the gene matches. The germline CDR1 and CDR2 sequences are SGHNT and YYREEE (reference sequence). Here the CDR3 reads CASSLGRGRTDTQYF. Here the CDR3 DNA reads TGTGCCAGCAGCTTGGGAAGGGGGCGGACAGATACGCAGTATTTT.

The V gene is TRBV20-1, the J gene TRBJ2-7; the D gene is possibly TRBD1 (5 bases). Germline CDR1 DFQATT, CDR2 SNEGSKA (reference sequence). The V gene lost 4 bases and the J gene lost 6 bases, with 10 bases spanning the gap. The CDR3 extends over 11 amino acids. As DNA, the CDR3 is TGCAGTGCTAATAAGGGGCCCGAGCAGTACTTC. Amino acid sequence: CSANKGPEQYF.

The chain couples TRBV2 to TRBJ1-2, with D perhaps matching TRBD1 (6 bases). Deletions cut 6 bases from V and 9 bases from J, with 17 bases between. The CDR3 runs 13 residues. CDR1 SNHLY and CDR2 FYNNEI come from the germline V gene. In DNA form, the CDR3 reads TGTGCCAGCAGCCAGGACCCAACAGGGAGCTACACCTTC. Its translation: CASSQDPTGSYTF.

This sequence joins TRBV7-9 and TRBJ2-4, with D possibly matching TRBD1 (5 bases). V shed 5 bases and J shed 9 bases, with 20 bases lying between them. Germline V CDR1 and CDR2: SEHNR, FQNEAQ (reference sequence). CDR3 size: 15 residues. The CDR3 sequence: CASSPNFRVLGIQYF. The CDR3 bases are TGTGCCAGCAGCCCAAACTTCAGGGTTTTGGGCATTCAGTACTTC.

V is TRBV20-1 and J is TRBJ1-4, with D uncertain. The ends were cut back, 0 bases at V and 8 bases at J, with 4 bases in the middle. The CDR3 is made up of 11 amino acids. CDR1 and CDR2 (germline): DFQATT, SNEGSKA (reference sequence). The CDR3 reads CSARDREKLFF. In nucleotides, the CDR3 is TGCAGTGCTAGAGACAGGGAAAAACTGTTTTTT.

This rearrangement joins TRBV5-1 to TRBJ2-1; 7 bases are a match to TRBD2. This CDR3 is built from 15 residues. With V trimmed by 0 bases and J by 8 bases, 8 bases remained unmatched. The germline V gene encodes CDR1 SGHRS and CDR2 YFSETQ. The CDR3 coding sequence is TGCGCCAGCAGCTTGGGCCCAGCGGGGTCGGATGAGCAGTTCTTC. Protein product: CASSLGPAGSDEQFF.

The J gene is TRBJ1-1, the V gene TRBV7-2; no clear D gene. Germline CDR1 reads SGHTA; CDR2 reads FQGNSA. The ends were cut back, 5 bases at V and 4 bases at J, with 17 bases in the middle. The CDR3 runs to 15 residues. The chain's CDR3 is CASSPTGVWGTEAFF. In DNA, the CDR3 is TGTGCCAGCAGCCCCACCGGGGTGTGGGGCACTGAAGCTTTCTTT.

The gene calls are TRBV9 and TRBJ2-3, with D possibly TRBD2 on 6 matching bases. The germline V gene has CDR1 SGDLS and CDR2 YYNGEE. Trimming left V 2 bases short and J 5 bases short, with 12 bases between. CDR3 length equals 14 residues. CDR3 nucleotides: TGTGCCAGCAGCGTCCGCGGGAAGGGAGATACGCAGTATTTT. This sequence encodes CASSVRGKGDTQYF.

The rearrangement joins TRBV29-1 to TRBJ2-7; D gene uncertain. The CDR3 is made up of 11 amino acids. Germline V gene data show CDR1 as SQVTM and CDR2 as ANQGSEA. V shed 4 bases and J shed 3 bases, with 7 bases lying between them. The CDR3 bases are TGCAGCGTTGGACGGAGCTACGAGCAGTACTTC. Its translation is CSVGRSYEQYF.

The chain recombines TRBV27 with TRBJ1-1, with D perhaps TRBD1 (5 bases). From germline, CDR1 is MNHEY and CDR2 SMNVEV (reference sequence). Trimming took 3 bases from V and 0 from J, leaving 8 bases between them. This CDR3 contains 14 residues. The CDR3 DNA reads TGTGCCAGCAGTTTTGGGGCAGTGAACACTGAAGCTTTCTTT. This sequence encodes CASSFGAVNTEAFF.

The V call is TRBV5-1, the J call TRBJ1-2, with TRBD1 identical over 11 bases. Losses at the gene ends were 4 bases for V and 4 bases for J; bases not matched to a gene: 15. CDR3 length: 18 amino acids. Germline lookup yields CDR1 SGHRS and CDR2 YFSETQ. In nucleotides, the CDR3 is TGCGCCAGCAGCCTTGGGTGGGGACAGGGGGAACACCGCTATGGCTACACCTTC. This translates into CASSLGWGQGEHRYGYTF.

The DNA of the CDR3 is TGTGCCAGCAGTCTCGACAGGCATACCACCGGGGAGCTGTTTTTT. It encodes CASSLDRHTTGELFF. This rearrangement joins TRBV11-1 to TRBJ2-2; D may be TRBD1 (6 bases). CDR3 length equals 15 residues. The V end was cut by 6 bases, the J end by 4 bases, with 15 bases between. Germline lookup yields CDR1 SGHAT and CDR2 FQDESV (reference sequence).

This chain joins TRBV14 and TRBJ1-1; D gene uncertain. The CDR3 has 13 amino acids. V was trimmed by 5 bases and J by 4 bases, leaving 11 bases between them. Germline V lookup: CDR1 SGHDN, CDR2 FVKESK. The chain's CDR3 is CASSNLGSTEAFF. The CDR3 nucleotides are TGTGCCAGCAGCAATTTGGGGAGCACTGAAGCTTTCTTT.

The rearrangement links TRBV29-1 to TRBJ1-4; D unclear. The germline CDR1 and CDR2 sequences are SQVTM and ANQGSEA. The CDR3 length is 13 residues. Trimming removed 0 bases from V and 5 bases from J, with 7 bases in between. The CDR3 protein is CSVEERLNEKLFF. The DNA for the CDR3 is TGCAGCGTTGAAGAGAGACTAAATGAAAAACTGTTTTTT.

Points on this clone: Other DNA sequences in this sample translate to the same CDR3. J is TRBJ2-5 and V is TRBV5-1; 9 positions agree with TRBD1. Trimming at V came to 0 bases and at J to 10 bases, leaving 4 bases not matched to a gene. Germline CDR1 reads SGHRS; CDR2 reads YFSETQ. The CDR3 loop spans 13 amino acids. This CDR3 is CASSLDRGPGQYF. The CDR3 DNA follows: TGCGCCAGCAGCTTGGACAGGGGGCCAGGCCAGTACTTC.

The rearrangement links TRBV29-1 to TRBJ1-5, with TRBD1 matching over 7 bases. This CDR3 is built from 13 residues. The junction had 9 bases not matched to a gene; V was cut back by 6 bases and J by 7 bases. CDR1 and CDR2 (germline): SQVTM, ANQGSEA. CDR3 nucleotides: TGCAGCGTGGCAGGGGGTTCGGGCCAGCCCCAGCATTTT. Protein product: CSVAGGSGQPQHF.

The chain employs TRBV5-6 and TRBJ1-4; tentative D call: TRBD1 (5 bases). With 0 bases removed from V and 5 bases from J, the gap between germline ends came to 5 bases. In germline, CDR1 is SGHDT, CDR2 YYEEEE. This CDR3 is 13 amino acids long. As DNA, the CDR3 is TGTGCCAGCAGCTTGGGACAGAATGAAAAACTGTTTTTT. The encoded protein is CASSLGQNEKLFF. Variable domain in full (rest from reference TRBV5-6 and TRBJ1-4): DAGVTQSPTHLIKTRGQQVTLRCSPKSGHDTVSWYQQALGQGPQFIFQYYEEEERQRGNFPDRFSGHQFPNYSSELNVNALLLGDSALYLCASSLGQNEKLFFGSGTQLSVL.

The chain recombines TRBV6-6 with TRBJ1-4; D remains ambiguous. The CDR3 runs to 16 residues. Trimming stripped 0 bases from V and 8 bases from J, with 16 bases between. CDR1 is MNHNY, CDR2 SVGAGI, per germline (reference sequence). CDR3 protein: CASSYSAGQVGEKLFF. In DNA, the CDR3 is TGTGCCAGCAGTTACTCAGCGGGCCAAGTGGGAGAAAAACTGTTTTTT.